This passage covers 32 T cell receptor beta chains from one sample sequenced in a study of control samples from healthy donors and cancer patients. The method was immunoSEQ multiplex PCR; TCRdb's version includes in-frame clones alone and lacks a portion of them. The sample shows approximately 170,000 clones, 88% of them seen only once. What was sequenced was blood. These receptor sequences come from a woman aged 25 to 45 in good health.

CDR3 sequence (DNA): TGTGCCAGCAGCCCTTGGACAGGGGGCCCCTACAATGAGCAGTTCTTC. It yields the protein CASSPWTGGPYNEQFF. This chain links TRBV5-5 with TRBJ2-1, with 11 nucleotides matching TRBD1. J was trimmed by 2 bases and V by 4 bases; bases with no gene match: 5. The length of the CDR3 is 16 residues. CDR1 and CDR2 from the germline V gene are SGHKS and YYEKEE (reference sequence).

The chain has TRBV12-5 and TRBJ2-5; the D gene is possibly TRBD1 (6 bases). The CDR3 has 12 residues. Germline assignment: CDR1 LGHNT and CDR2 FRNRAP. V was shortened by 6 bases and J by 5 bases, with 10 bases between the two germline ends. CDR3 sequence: CASGYDRETQYF. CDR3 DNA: TGTGCTAGTGGCTATGACAGGGAGACCCAGTACTTC.

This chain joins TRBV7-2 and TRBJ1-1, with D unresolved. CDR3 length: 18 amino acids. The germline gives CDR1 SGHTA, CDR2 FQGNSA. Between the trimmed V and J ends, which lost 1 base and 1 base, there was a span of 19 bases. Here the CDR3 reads CASSLGTTGLGTNTEAFF. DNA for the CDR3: TGTGCCAGCAGCTTAGGCACCACTGGCTTGGGTACGAACACTGAAGCTTTCTTT.

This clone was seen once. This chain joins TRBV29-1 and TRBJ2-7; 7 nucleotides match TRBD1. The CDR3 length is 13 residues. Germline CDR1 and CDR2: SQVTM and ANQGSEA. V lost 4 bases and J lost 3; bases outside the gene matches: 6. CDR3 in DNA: TGCAGCGTTGGTCGACAGGGCTACTACGAGCAGTACTTC. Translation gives CSVGRQGYYEQYF.

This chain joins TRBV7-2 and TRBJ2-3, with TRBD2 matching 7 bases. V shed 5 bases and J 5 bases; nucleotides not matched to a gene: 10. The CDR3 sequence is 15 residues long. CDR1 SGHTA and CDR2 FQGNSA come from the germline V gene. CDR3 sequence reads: CASSPKGGSEDTQYF. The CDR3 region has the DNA TGTGCCAGCAGCCCGAAGGGCGGGAGTGAAGATACGCAGTATTTT.

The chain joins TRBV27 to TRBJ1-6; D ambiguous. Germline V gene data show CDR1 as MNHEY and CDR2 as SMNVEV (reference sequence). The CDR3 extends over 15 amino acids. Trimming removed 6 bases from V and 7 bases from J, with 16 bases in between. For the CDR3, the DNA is TGTGCCAGCAGAGCACCCGGGATAGGAAATTCACCCCTCCACTTT. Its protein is CASRAPGIGNSPLHF.

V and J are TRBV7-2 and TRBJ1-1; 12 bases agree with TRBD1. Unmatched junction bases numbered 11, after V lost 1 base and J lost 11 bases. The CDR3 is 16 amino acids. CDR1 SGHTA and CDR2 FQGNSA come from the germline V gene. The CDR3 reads CASSLETGTGGRGAFF. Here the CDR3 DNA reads TGTGCCAGCAGCTTAGAGACCGGGACAGGGGGCCGAGGGGCTTTCTTT.

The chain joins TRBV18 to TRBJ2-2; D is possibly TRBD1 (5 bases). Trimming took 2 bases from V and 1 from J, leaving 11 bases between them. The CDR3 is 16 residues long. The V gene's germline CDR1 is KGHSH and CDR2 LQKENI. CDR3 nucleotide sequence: TGTGCCAGCTCACCATTCCAAGGACAGAACACCGGGGAGCTGTTTTTT. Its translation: CASSPFQGQNTGELFF.

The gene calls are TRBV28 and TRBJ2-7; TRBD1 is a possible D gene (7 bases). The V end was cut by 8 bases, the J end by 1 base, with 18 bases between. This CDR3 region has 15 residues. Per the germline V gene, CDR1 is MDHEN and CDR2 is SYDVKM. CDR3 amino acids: CASLSGGGESYEQYF. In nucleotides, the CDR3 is TGTGCCAGCCTTTCTGGAGGGGGCGAGTCCTACGAGCAGTACTTC. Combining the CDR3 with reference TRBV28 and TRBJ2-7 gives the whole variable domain DVKVTQSSRYLVKRTGEKVFLECVQDMDHENMFWYRQDPGLGLRLIYFSYDVKMKEKGDIPEGYSVSREKKERFSLILESASTNQTSMYLCASLSGGGESYEQYFGPGTRLTVT.

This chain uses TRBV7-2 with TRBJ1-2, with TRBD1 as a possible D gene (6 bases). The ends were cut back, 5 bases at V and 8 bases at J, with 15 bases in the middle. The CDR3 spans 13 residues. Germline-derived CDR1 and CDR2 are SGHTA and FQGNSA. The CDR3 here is CASSPGGGQGYTF. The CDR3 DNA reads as TGTGCCAGCAGCCCCGGCGGAGGACAGGGCTACACCTTC.

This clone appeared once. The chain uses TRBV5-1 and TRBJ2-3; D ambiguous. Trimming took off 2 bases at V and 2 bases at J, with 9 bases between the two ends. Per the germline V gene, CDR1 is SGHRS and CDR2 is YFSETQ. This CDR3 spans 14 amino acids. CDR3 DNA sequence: TGCGCCAGCAGCTTCAAGCCCCTCACAGATACGCAGTATTTT. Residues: CASSFKPLTDTQYF.

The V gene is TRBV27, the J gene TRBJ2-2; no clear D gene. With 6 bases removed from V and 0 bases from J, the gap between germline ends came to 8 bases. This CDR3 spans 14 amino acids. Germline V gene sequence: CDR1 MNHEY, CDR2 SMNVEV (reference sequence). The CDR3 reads CASSLVANTGELFF. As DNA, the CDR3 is TGTGCCAGCAGCCTCGTCGCGAACACCGGGGAGCTGTTTTTT.

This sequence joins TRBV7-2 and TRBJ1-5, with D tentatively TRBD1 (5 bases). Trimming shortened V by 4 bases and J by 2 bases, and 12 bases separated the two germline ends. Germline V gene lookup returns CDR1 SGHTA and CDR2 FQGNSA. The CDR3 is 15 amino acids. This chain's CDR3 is CASSSDSGGNQPQHF. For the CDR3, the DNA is TGTGCCAGCAGCTCCGACAGTGGCGGCAATCAGCCCCAGCATTTT.

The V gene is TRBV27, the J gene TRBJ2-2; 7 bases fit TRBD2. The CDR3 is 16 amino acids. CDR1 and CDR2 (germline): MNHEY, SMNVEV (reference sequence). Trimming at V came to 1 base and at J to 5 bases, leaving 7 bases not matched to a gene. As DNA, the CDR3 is TGTGCCAGCAGTTTATTCCCCCGGGGGGAAACCGGGGAGCTGTTTTTT. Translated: CASSLFPRGETGELFF.

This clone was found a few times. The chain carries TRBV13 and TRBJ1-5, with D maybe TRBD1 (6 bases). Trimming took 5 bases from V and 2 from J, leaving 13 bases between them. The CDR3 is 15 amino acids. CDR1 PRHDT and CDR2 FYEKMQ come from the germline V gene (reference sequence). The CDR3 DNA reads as TGTGCCAGCAGCCTCGGACAGTCTGGCAATCAGCCCCAGCATTTT. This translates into CASSLGQSGNQPQHF.

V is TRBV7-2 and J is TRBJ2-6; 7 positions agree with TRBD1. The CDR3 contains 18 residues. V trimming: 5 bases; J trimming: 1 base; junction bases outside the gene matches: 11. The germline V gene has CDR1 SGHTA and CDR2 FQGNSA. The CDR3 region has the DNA TGTGCCAGCAGCAGACGGACAGGTTTACTTTCTGGGGCCAACGTCCTGACTTTC. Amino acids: CASSRRTGLLSGANVLTF.

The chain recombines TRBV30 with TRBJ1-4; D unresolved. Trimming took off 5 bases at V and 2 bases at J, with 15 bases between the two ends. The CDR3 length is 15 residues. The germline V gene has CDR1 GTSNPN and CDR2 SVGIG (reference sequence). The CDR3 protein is CAWALRSGTNEKLFF. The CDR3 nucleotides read TGTGCCTGGGCCCTGAGGTCGGGGACTAATGAAAAACTGTTTTTT.

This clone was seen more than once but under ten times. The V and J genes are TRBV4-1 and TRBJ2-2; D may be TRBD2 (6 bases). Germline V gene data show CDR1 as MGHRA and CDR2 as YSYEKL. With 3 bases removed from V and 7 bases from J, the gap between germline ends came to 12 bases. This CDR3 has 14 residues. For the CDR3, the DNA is TGCGCCAGCAGCCATGCTGGGGGGAACGGGGAGCTGTTTTTT. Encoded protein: CASSHAGGNGELFF.

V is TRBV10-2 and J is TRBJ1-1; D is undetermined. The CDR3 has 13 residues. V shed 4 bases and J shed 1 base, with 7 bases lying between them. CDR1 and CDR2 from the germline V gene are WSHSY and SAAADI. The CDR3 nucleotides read TGCGCCAGCAGTGTCCGGCAGAACACTGAAGCTTTCTTT. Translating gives CASSVRQNTEAFF.

The CDR3 sequence: CASSLAVTSASSYEQYF. CDR3 sequence (DNA): TGTGCCAGCAGCTTAGCGGTGACTAGCGCCAGCTCCTACGAGCAGTACTTC. The chain carries TRBV11-1 and TRBJ2-7, with 8 bases matching TRBD2. V shed 0 bases and J 0 bases; nucleotides not matched to a gene: 7. The CDR3 is 17 residues long. CDR1 SGHAT and CDR2 FQDESV come from the germline V gene (reference sequence).

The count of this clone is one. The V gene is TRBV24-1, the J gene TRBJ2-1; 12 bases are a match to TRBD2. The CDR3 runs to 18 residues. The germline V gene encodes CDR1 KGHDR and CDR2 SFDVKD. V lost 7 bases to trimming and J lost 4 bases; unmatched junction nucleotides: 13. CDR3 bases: TGTGCCACCAGCCGTACCTCGACTAGCGGGAGTAGGTACAATGAGCAGTTCTTC. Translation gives CATSRTSTSGSRYNEQFF.

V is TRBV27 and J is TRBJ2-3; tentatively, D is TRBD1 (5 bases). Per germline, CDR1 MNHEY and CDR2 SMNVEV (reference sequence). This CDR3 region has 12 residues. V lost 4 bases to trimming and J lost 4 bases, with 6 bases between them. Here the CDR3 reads CASSWGADTQYF. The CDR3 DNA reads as TGTGCCAGCAGTTGGGGCGCAGATACGCAGTATTTT.

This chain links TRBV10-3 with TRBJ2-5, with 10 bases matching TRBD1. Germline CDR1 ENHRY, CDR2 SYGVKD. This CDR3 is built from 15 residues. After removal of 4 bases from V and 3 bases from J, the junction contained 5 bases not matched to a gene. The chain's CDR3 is CAISVGTGVEETQYF. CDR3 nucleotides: TGTGCCATCAGTGTGGGGACAGGGGTCGAAGAGACCCAGTACTTC.

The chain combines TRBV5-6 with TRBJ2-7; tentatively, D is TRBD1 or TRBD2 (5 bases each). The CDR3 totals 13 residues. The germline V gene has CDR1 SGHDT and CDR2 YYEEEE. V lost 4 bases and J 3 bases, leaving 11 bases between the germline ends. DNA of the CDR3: TGTGCCAGCAGCCTGGGACGAGACTACGAGCAGTACGTC. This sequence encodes CASSLGRDYEQYV.

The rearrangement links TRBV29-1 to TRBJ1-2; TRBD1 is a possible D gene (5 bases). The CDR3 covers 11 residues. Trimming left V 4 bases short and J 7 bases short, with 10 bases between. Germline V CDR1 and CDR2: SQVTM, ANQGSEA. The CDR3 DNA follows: TGCAGCGTTGGGGGGGGAGGTGGCTACACCTTC. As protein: CSVGGGGGYTF.

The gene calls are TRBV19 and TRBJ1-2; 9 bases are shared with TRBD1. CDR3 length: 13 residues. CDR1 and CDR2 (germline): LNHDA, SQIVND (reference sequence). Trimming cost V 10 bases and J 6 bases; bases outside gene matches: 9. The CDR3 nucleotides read TGTGCCACCGCGGTCGGGACAGGGAATGGCTACACCTTC. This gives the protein CATAVGTGNGYTF.

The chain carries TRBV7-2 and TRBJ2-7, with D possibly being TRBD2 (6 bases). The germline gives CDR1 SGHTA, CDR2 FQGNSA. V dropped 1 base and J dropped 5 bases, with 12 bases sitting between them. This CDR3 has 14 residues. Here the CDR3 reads CASSLGGDLNEQYF. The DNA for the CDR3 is TGTGCCAGCAGCTTAGGGGGGGACCTTAACGAGCAGTACTTC. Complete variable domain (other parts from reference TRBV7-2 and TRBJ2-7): GAGVSQSPSNKVTEKGKDVELRCDPISGHTALYWYRQSLGQGLEFLIYFQGNSAPDKSGLPSDRFSAERTGGSVSTLTIQRTQQEDSAVYLCASSLGGDLNEQYFGPGTRLTVT.

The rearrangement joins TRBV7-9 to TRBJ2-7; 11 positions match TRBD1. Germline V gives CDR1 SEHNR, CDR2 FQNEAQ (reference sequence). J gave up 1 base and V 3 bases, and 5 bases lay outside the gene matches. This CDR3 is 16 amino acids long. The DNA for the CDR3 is TGTGCCAGCAGCTTGGGACAGGGGGTCTTTTCCTACGAGCAGTACTTC. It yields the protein CASSLGQGVFSYEQYF.

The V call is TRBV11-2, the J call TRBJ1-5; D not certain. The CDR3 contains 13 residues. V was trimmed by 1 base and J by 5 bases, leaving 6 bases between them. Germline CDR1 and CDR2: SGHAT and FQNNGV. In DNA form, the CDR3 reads TGTGCCAGCAGCTTAGGGCAGTATCAGCCCCAGCATTTT. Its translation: CASSLGQYQPQHF. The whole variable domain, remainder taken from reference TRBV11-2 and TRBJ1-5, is EAGVAQSPRYKIIEKRQSVAFWCNPISGHATLYWYQQILGQGPKLLIQFQNNGVVDDSQLPKDRFSAERLKGVDSTLKIQPAKLEDSAVYLCASSLGQYQPQHFGDGTRLSIL.

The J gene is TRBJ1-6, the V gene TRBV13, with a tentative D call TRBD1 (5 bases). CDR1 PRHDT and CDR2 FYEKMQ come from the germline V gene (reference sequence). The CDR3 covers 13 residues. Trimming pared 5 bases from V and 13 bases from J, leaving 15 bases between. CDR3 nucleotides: TGTGCCAGCAGCCTCGAACCAGGGACTCCCCTCCACTTT. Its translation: CASSLEPGTPLHF. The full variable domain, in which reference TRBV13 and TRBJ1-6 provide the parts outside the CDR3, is AAGVIQSPRHLIKEKRETATLKCYPIPRHDTVYWYQQGPGQDPQFLISFYEKMQSDKGSIPDRFSAQQFSDYHSELNMSSLELGDSALYFCASSLEPGTPLHFGNGTRLTVT.

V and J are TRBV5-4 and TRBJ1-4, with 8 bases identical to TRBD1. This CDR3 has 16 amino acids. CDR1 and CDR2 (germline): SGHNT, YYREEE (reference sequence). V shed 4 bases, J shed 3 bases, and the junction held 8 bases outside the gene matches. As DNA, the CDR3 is TGTGCCAGCAGCCAGCTCAGGGGGCAGTCTAATGAAAAACTGTTTTTT. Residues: CASSQLRGQSNEKLFF.

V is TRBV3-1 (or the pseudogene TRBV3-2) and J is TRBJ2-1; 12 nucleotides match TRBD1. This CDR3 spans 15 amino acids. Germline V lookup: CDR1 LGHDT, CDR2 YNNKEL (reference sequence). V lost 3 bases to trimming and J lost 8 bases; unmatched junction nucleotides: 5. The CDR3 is CASSHRDRGLDEQFF. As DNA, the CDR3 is TGTGCCAGCAGCCACCGGGACAGGGGGCTCGATGAGCAGTTCTTC.